A selection of T cell receptor beta chains follows, all from one sample in a study of control samples from healthy donors and cancer patients. Sequenced by immunoSEQ multiplex PCR; TCRdb stores in-frame clones only, minus some. Here the sample spans roughly 80,000 clones, around 92% being singletons. Sequencing was carried out using blood. These receptors originate from a woman between 55 and 75 years old in good health. CDR3s leave out the opening cysteine and the closing phenylalanine or tryptophan. The size of a clone is reported for some rows only, either as once, few or many, or as a class for expanded clones.

V gene	clone size	J gene	CDR3 protein
TRBV5-1	-	TRBJ1-3	ASSLVYRGASGNTIY
TRBV5-8	-	TRBJ2-5	ASSKTGLEETQY
TRBV28	-	TRBJ2-2	ASSPSGLARYNTGELF
TRBV6-5	-	TRBJ2-7	ASSLTGAHEQY
TRBV30	-	TRBJ1-2	AWRSMSGGGYT
TRBV28	-	TRBJ2-3	ASSFTVDLTDTQY
TRBV5-1	-	TRBJ2-2	ASSPGQGFAGELF
TRBV18	-	TRBJ2-7	ASSPGQESYEQY
TRBV28	once	TRBJ2-2	ASSFFSGGRRENTGELF
TRBV12-5	-	TRBJ1-4	ASGLVSSGDAGEKLF
TRBV2	-	TRBJ2-7	ASRESSGRAYEQY
TRBV5-1	few	TRBJ2-1	ASSLGDRNNEQF
TRBV11-3	once	TRBJ2-1	ASSLEYSSASGRAVNFWNEQF
TRBV6-4	once	TRBJ1-6	ARPEEFFGSPLH
TRBV27	once	TRBJ2-1	ASSRTMLTMRKQF
TRBV4-1	-	TRBJ2-2	ASSHGVQGARAGELF
TRBV6-5	-	TRBJ2-3	ASSYIAGGMDTQY
TRBV2	-	TRBJ2-2	ASKTGDSGELF
TRBV20-1	few	TRBJ1-1	SAKKRAEAF
TRBV3-1/TRBV3-2	-	TRBJ2-1	ASSAPSGRRNEQF
TRBV28	-	TRBJ2-1	ASSLPGLGDDEQF
TRBV12-3/TRBV12-4	-	TRBJ1-6	ASSLVGPLH
TRBV3-1/TRBV3-2	-	TRBJ1-1	ASREGGVTEAF
TRBV5-1	-	TRBJ2-7	ASSLDIYEQY
TRBV24-1	-	TRBJ2-7	ATSDTDRGHEQY
TRBV4-1	few	TRBJ2-7	ASSPRLAGVNEQY
TRBV6-5	-	TRBJ1-2	AASGTVSSNYGYT
TRBV5-1	-	TRBJ2-1	ASSFGTGYNEQF
TRBV27	-	TRBJ2-1	ASSLTGSYNEQF
TRBV5-5	-	TRBJ2-7	ASSLVGTGTLAYEQY
TRBV4-3	-	TRBJ2-3	ASSQRTSGGLTDTQY
TRBV20-1	-	TRBJ2-5	SASYSPGVQETQY
TRBV3-1/TRBV3-2	-	TRBJ2-2	ASSPRPSTGELF
TRBV19	once	TRBJ1-4	ASSISEKLF
TRBV4-2	-	TRBJ1-1	ASTLGTGALNTEAF
TRBV7-3	-	TRBJ2-5	ASSSVAGGRETQY
TRBV15	-	TRBJ2-1	ATSRDFNEQF
TRBV28	-	TRBJ1-2	ASSHGGGPGWESYGYT
TRBV3-1/TRBV3-2	once	TRBJ1-5	ASSQDLSGRQPQH
TRBV5-1	-	TRBJ1-3	ASSLEGQGLGGNTIY
TRBV19	-	TRBJ1-1	ASSIGHIGNTEAF
TRBV12-3/TRBV12-4	-	TRBJ1-1	ASIRHRNTEAF
TRBV19	-	TRBJ2-6	ASITRAGANVLT
TRBV6-2/TRBV6-3	-	TRBJ2-7	ASSQSRRLVYEQY
TRBV20-1	-	TRBJ2-4	SASGGLAKNIQY